Each of the 8 T cell receptor beta chains below was sequenced from the same sample in a study of blood T cell repertoires in COVID-19 (dated by TCRdb to between 2020 and 2021). Receptor amplification or capture employed the immunoSEQ multiplex PCR assay. TCRdb took this table from immuneACCESS and kept in-frame rearrangements with V and J called. Such tables lack part of the clones; where checked against another copy, unresolved V genes explain under half of the gap, and the rest is unexplained. This sample has under 300,000 clones in its table, and 75% to 90% of those were observed once. Roughly 3.3% of the sample rests with the top ten. The specimen sequenced was peripheral blood. The receptors originated from a middle-aged woman with acute or convalescent COVID-19.

The chain employs TRBV5-1 and TRBJ2-6, with D maybe TRBD2 (6 bases). This CDR3 is 16 amino acids long. CDR1 and CDR2 from the germline V gene are SGHRS and YFSETQ. V shed 0 bases and J shed 2 bases, with 9 bases lying between them. The CDR3 coding sequence is TGCGCCAGCAGCTTGGCGCCGGGGGCTGGGGCCAACGTCCTGACTTTC. Protein: CASSLAPGAGANVLTF.

This chain joins TRBV2 and TRBJ2-5; TRBD1 agrees at 8 bases. This CDR3 is built from 14 residues. The germline V gene has CDR1 SNHLY and CDR2 FYNNEI. After removal of 5 bases from V and 3 bases from J, the junction contained 5 bases not matched to a gene. The CDR3 region is CASSNRGFEETQYF. The CDR3 DNA is TGTGCCAGCAGTAACAGGGGGTTTGAAGAGACCCAGTACTTC. Complete variable domain (other parts from reference TRBV2 and TRBJ2-5): EPEVTQTPSHQVTQMGQEVILRCVPISNHLYFYWYRQILGQKVEFLVSFYNNEISEKSEIFDDQFSVERPDGSNFTLKIRSTKLEDSAMYFCASSNRGFEETQYFGPGTRLLVL.

The chain recombines TRBV21-1 with TRBJ1-1; the tabulated D call, TRBD1, remains unverified against the DNA. TRBV21-1 is annotated as a pseudogene. This CDR3 region has 17 residues. CDR3 nucleotide sequence: TGTGCCAGCAGCAAAGAGGCAGGGGTGGATTGTTACACTGAAGCTTTCTTT. Amino acid sequence: CASSKEAGVDCYTEAFF.

V usage is TRBV7-3 and J usage is TRBJ2-6; unclear D gene. This CDR3 spans 18 amino acids. Trimming left V 1 base short and J 0 bases short, with 13 bases between. The germline V gene encodes CDR1 SGHTA and CDR2 FQGTGA. The CDR3, as DNA: TGTGCCAGCAGCTTAAAGAATCCAGGAAGCTCTGGGGCCAACGTCCTGACTTTC. Its protein is CASSLKNPGSSGANVLTF.

CDR3 coding DNA: TGTGCCAGCAGCCTCCGGACCCGGGAGGACACCATATATTTT. It encodes CASSLRTREDTIYF. The chain combines TRBV3-1 (or the pseudogene TRBV3-2) with TRBJ1-3, with D unresolved. V lost 4 bases to trimming and J lost 8 bases, with 15 bases between them. This CDR3 is 14 amino acids long. The germline CDR1 and CDR2 sequences are LGHDT and YNNKEL (reference sequence).

The rearrangement uses TRBV6-2 or TRBV6-3 and TRBJ1-1; D not resolved. CDR3 length: 14 residues. V shed 0 bases and J shed 5 bases, with 10 bases lying between them. Germline loops: CDR1 MNHEY, CDR2 SVGEGT. The CDR3 protein is CASSYSRVLTEAFF. CDR3 bases: TGTGCCAGCAGTTACTCGAGAGTGCTTACTGAAGCTTTCTTT.

The V gene is TRBV24-1, the J gene TRBJ2-1; D uncertain. Trimming shortened V by 4 bases and J by 5 bases, and 8 bases separated the two germline ends. Germline V lookup: CDR1 KGHDR, CDR2 SFDVKD. CDR3 length equals 13 residues. The CDR3 region has the DNA TGTGCCACCAGTGAGGGCAGGAACAATGAGCAGTTCTTC. It specifies CATSEGRNNEQFF.

The V call is TRBV5-1, the J call TRBJ1-4; no firm D call. Germline V gene data show CDR1 as SGHRS and CDR2 as YFSETQ. The CDR3 spans 15 residues. Between the trimmed V and J ends, which lost 0 bases and 4 bases, there was a span of 10 bases. As DNA, the CDR3 is TGCGCCAGCAGCTTGGGGAACAGCGGTAATGAAAAACTGTTTTTT. Amino acids: CASSLGNSGNEKLFF.